The 30 T cell receptor beta chains listed next were all sequenced from one sample in a study of T cell responses to AZD1222 COVID-19 vaccine. Method: immunoSEQ multiplex PCR; TCRdb's copy keeps in-frame clones and lacks some. The sample yields about 87,000 clones, 90% seen once. The source was peripheral blood, collected on day 0 of AZD1222 vaccination. All receptors come from an adult in good health.

This chain uses TRBV7-2 with TRBJ1-3; no definite D call. Trimming pared 4 bases from V and 0 bases from J, leaving 10 bases between. The germline gives CDR1 SGHTA, CDR2 FQGNSA. There are 15 residues in the CDR3. The CDR3 sequence is CASSSWTDSGNTIYF. CDR3 bases: TGTGCCAGCAGCTCCTGGACGGACTCTGGAAACACCATATATTTT.

The gene calls are TRBV7-9 and TRBJ1-1, with TRBD1 as a possible D gene (6 bases). Trimming stripped 1 base from V and 3 bases from J, with 12 bases between. Germline CDR1 and CDR2: SEHNR and FQNEAQ (reference sequence). The CDR3 consists of 15 residues. DNA of the CDR3: TGTGCCAGCAGCTTAGGAAACAGGGCGGACACTGAAGCTTTCTTT. As protein: CASSLGNRADTEAFF.

V is TRBV21-1 and J is TRBJ2-7. TRBV21-1 is recorded as a pseudogene. This CDR3 spans 18 amino acids. In DNA, the CDR3 is TGTGCCAGTACTAAGGGACGGCAGTTGCTGGATGGGATTTACGAGCAGTACTTC. Residues: CASTKGRQLLDGIYEQYF.

The CDR3 DNA reads TGTGCCAGCAGCTCCGACCAGAGGGATGGCTACACCTTC. It is translated as CASSSDQRDGYTF. The rearrangement uses TRBV11-3 and TRBJ1-2; unclear D gene. CDR3 size: 13 residues. Germline V gene sequence: CDR1 SGHNT, CDR2 YENEEA. With 4 bases removed from V and 6 bases from J, the gap between germline ends came to 12 bases.

As for this clone: An end of the junction differs from the germline gene, which may be a read error. The chain carries TRBV7-7 and TRBJ2-1, with 9 bases aligning to TRBD1. CDR3 length: 16 residues. Looked up from germline, CDR1 is SSHAT and CDR2 is FNYEAQ (reference sequence). The CDR3 nucleotides are TGTGCTAGCAGCTCATCTTCCGGGACAGGGTTAAATGAGCAGTTCTTC. Residues: CASSSSSGTGLNEQFF.

CDR3 loop: CASSLGAPYSNQPQHF. CDR3 in DNA: TGTGCCAGCAGCTTAGGGGCACCCTATAGCAATCAGCCCCAGCATTTT. The V gene is TRBV7-6, the J gene TRBJ1-5; no clear D gene. V lost 1 base and J lost 0, with 10 bases in between. The CDR3 contains 16 residues. The germline V gene has CDR1 SGHVS and CDR2 FNYEAQ.

The V gene is TRBV6-5, the J gene TRBJ1-2, with a tentative D call TRBD1 (6 bases). The V and J ends lost 0 bases and 6 bases respectively, with 8 bases between them. The length of the CDR3 is 13 residues. Germline V lookup: CDR1 MNHEY, CDR2 SVGAGI. The CDR3 here is CASSYSSGDGYTF. In DNA form, the CDR3 reads TGTGCCAGCAGTTACTCTTCAGGGGATGGCTACACCTTC.

The J gene is TRBJ1-1, the V gene TRBV6-5; D is undetermined. CDR3 size: 11 residues. Germline assignment: CDR1 MNHEY and CDR2 SVGAGI. Deletions cut 6 bases from V and 6 bases from J, with 8 bases between. The CDR3 here is CASRHSAEAFF. CDR3 nucleotides: TGTGCCAGCAGACACAGCGCTGAAGCTTTCTTT.

The chain carries TRBV2 and TRBJ1-6; 10 bases map to TRBD1. J lost 9 bases, V lost 7 bases, and 6 bases had no gene match. The CDR3 loop spans 14 amino acids. In germline, CDR1 is SNHLY, CDR2 FYNNEI. DNA for the CDR3: TGTGCCAGCATAGAGACAGGGGGCCTTTCACCCCTCCACTTT. Translated, it gives CASIETGGLSPLHF.

V gene TRBV5-4 combines with J gene TRBJ1-2; 9 bases are a match to TRBD1. The germline CDR1 and CDR2 sequences are SGHNT and YYREEE (reference sequence). This CDR3 has 14 amino acids. The J segment lost 3 bases and the V segment lost 2 bases, leaving 2 bases of the junction unmatched. The CDR3 bases are TGTGCCAGCAGCTTACAGGGGGCGGACTATGGCTACACCTTC. This codes for CASSLQGADYGYTF. The complete variable domain, with remaining parts taken from reference TRBV5-4 and TRBJ1-2, reads ETGVTQSPTHLIKTRGQQVTLRCSSQSGHNTVSWYQQALGQGPQFIFQYYREEENGRGNFPPRFSGLQFPNYSSELNVNALELDDSALYLCASSLQGADYGYTFGSGTRLTVV.

The chain combines TRBV23-1 with TRBJ1-6; 7 bases are shared with TRBD1. TRBV23-1 is identified as an open reading frame with a role that is uncertain. The CDR3 totals 18 residues. After removal of 2 bases from V and 7 bases from J, the junction contained 14 bases not matched to a gene. The CDR3 protein is CASSQPFYPGTVNSPLHF. The CDR3 nucleotides are TGCGCCAGCAGTCAACCTTTCTACCCCGGGACAGTCAATTCACCCCTCCACTTT.

The J gene is TRBJ1-1, the V gene TRBV7-3; weak D call: TRBD1 (5 bases). The V end was cut by 5 bases, the J end by 5 bases, with 15 bases between. This CDR3 region has 14 residues. Germline V gene lookup returns CDR1 SGHTA and CDR2 FQGTGA. The CDR3 coding sequence is TGTGCCAGCAGCCCGGGACTGAGCGCTACTGAAGCTTTCTTT. Amino acids: CASSPGLSATEAFF.

The genes are TRBV5-4 and TRBJ2-7; D might be TRBD1 (6 bases). The V gene's germline CDR1 is SGHNT and CDR2 YYREEE (reference sequence). The ends were cut back, 1 base at V and 3 bases at J, with 11 bases in the middle. The CDR3 consists of 14 residues. CDR3 in DNA: TGTGCCAGCAGCTTGCAAACAGGGCACTACGAGCAGTACTTC. Amino acid sequence: CASSLQTGHYEQYF.

The gene calls are TRBV19 and TRBJ2-2, with 10 bases identical to TRBD2. V lost 4 bases, J lost 5 bases, and 7 bases stayed unmatched. CDR1 is LNHDA, CDR2 SQIVND, per germline (reference sequence). There are 16 residues in the CDR3. In DNA form, the CDR3 reads TGTGCCAGTAGTAAGGCTAGCGGGGGAGGGACCGGGGAGCTGTTTTTT. It translates to CASSKASGGGTGELFF. Complete variable domain (other parts from reference TRBV19 and TRBJ2-2): DGGITQSPKYLFRKEGQNVTLSCEQNLNHDAMYWYRQDPGQGLRLIYYSQIVNDFQKGDIAEGYSVSREKKESFPLTVTSAQKNPTAFYLCASSKASGGGTGELFFGEGSRLTVL.

This rearrangement joins TRBV14 to TRBJ2-2; D unclear. The V and J ends lost 4 bases and 7 bases respectively, with 13 bases between them. CDR1 and CDR2 from the germline V gene are SGHDN and FVKESK. The CDR3 has 14 residues. The CDR3 DNA reads TGTGCCAGCAGCCTAACGAGGCCCTTCGGGGAGCTGTTTTTT. Protein sequence: CASSLTRPFGELFF.

This rearrangement joins TRBV2 to TRBJ1-2; D perhaps matches TRBD1 (6 bases). There are 12 residues in the CDR3. In germline, CDR1 is SNHLY, CDR2 FYNNEI. The V end lost 7 bases, the J end lost 4 bases, and 10 bases lay between the germline ends. The CDR3, as DNA: TGTGCCAGCATGGGGGGCGCCTATGGCTACACCTTC. Translating it yields CASMGGAYGYTF.

This sequence joins TRBV24-1 and TRBJ1-4, with D perhaps matching TRBD1 (6 bases). Germline CDR1 is KGHDR and CDR2 is SFDVKD. The CDR3 totals 15 residues. With 3 bases removed from V and 3 bases from J, the gap between germline ends came to 10 bases. The CDR3 protein is CATSDPGQPNEKLFF. The CDR3 region has the DNA TGTGCCACCAGTGATCCCGGACAGCCTAATGAAAAACTGTTTTTT.

This rearrangement joins TRBV19 to TRBJ2-1, with 11 bases aligning to TRBD2. This CDR3 is 13 amino acids long. Per germline, CDR1 LNHDA and CDR2 SQIVND (reference sequence). V lost 6 bases, J lost 6 bases, and 1 base stayed unmatched. CDR3 sequence: CASRTSGGNEQFF. CDR3 coding DNA: TGTGCCAGTAGAACTAGCGGGGGCAATGAGCAGTTCTTC.

This chain links TRBV6-5 with TRBJ2-1; a possible D gene is TRBD2 (5 bases). V was pared by 5 bases and J by 4 bases, with 15 bases between. CDR1 MNHEY and CDR2 SVGAGI come from the germline V gene. The CDR3 covers 15 residues. The CDR3 region has the DNA TGTGCCAGCAGTAGAACTAGTGATTATTACAATGAGCAGTTCTTC. This gives the protein CASSRTSDYYNEQFF.

V gene TRBV29-1 combines with J gene TRBJ2-7; perhaps TRBD2 as D (6 bases). The CDR3 runs to 11 residues. The V gene lost 6 bases and the J gene lost 7 bases, with 13 bases spanning the gap. Germline loops: CDR1 SQVTM, CDR2 ANQGSEA. CDR3 in DNA: TGCAGCGTCGGGGACTTGTTGGAGCAGTACTTC. This gives the protein CSVGDLLEQYF.

DNA of the CDR3: TGTGCCAGCAGCTCGGACAGGGATTCCTACAATGAGCAGTTCTTC. This gives the protein CASSSDRDSYNEQFF. V is TRBV7-2 and J is TRBJ2-1, with 8 bases aligning to TRBD1. The junction had 3 bases not matched to a gene; V was cut back by 4 bases and J by 1 base. The CDR3 is made up of 15 amino acids. Looked up from germline, CDR1 is SGHTA and CDR2 is FQGNSA.

The chain has TRBV19 and TRBJ1-5; no clear D. Germline V gives CDR1 LNHDA, CDR2 SQIVND (reference sequence). The CDR3 has 15 residues. The V gene lost 2 bases and the J gene lost 2 bases, with 10 bases spanning the gap. CDR3 residues: CASSIPWGGNQPQHF. For the CDR3, the DNA is TGTGCCAGTAGTATACCCTGGGGTGGCAATCAGCCCCAGCATTTT.

The count of this clone is one. V and J are TRBV6-2 or TRBV6-3 and TRBJ1-3; no firm D call. Trimming removed 6 bases at V and 1 base at J, with 7 bases between. The germline V gene encodes CDR1 MNHEY and CDR2 SVGEGT. The CDR3 consists of 13 residues. CDR3 DNA sequence: TGTGCCAGCAGCCCACGGTCTGGAAACACCATATATTTT. Its translation: CASSPRSGNTIYF.

This clone was seen only once. The V gene is TRBV6-1, the J gene TRBJ2-7; D ambiguous. The V gene's germline CDR1 is MNHNS and CDR2 SASEGT. V shed 3 bases and J shed 3 bases, with 9 bases lying between them. The CDR3 is 13 amino acids. The CDR3 coding sequence is TGTGCCAGCAGTGAGGGGTGGGACTACGAGCAGTACTTC. Translation: CASSEGWDYEQYF.

J is TRBJ2-7 and V is TRBV24-1; D might be TRBD2 (5 bases). CDR1 KGHDR and CDR2 SFDVKD come from the germline V gene. Trimming left V 5 bases short and J 2 bases short, with 12 bases between. This CDR3 has 14 residues. CDR3 DNA sequence: TGTGCCACCAGTGCTCCCGGGGAAGCCTACGAGCAGTACTTC. It translates to CATSAPGEAYEQYF.

This rearrangement joins TRBV9 to TRBJ1-1, with no clear D. Germline V gene sequence: CDR1 SGDLS, CDR2 YYNGEE. V gave up 3 bases and J gave up 7 bases, with 10 bases separating them. The CDR3 sequence is 12 residues long. As DNA, the CDR3 is TGTGCCAGCAGCGCACCCAGCGGTGAAGCTTTCTTT. Its protein product is CASSAPSGEAFF.

V is TRBV18 and J is TRBJ2-7, with a weak D call TRBD2 (6 bases). The germline V gene encodes CDR1 KGHSH and CDR2 LQKENI. CDR3 size: 12 residues. V lost 3 bases to trimming and J lost 3 bases, with 6 bases between them. CDR3 amino acids: CASSPGGYEQYF. CDR3 DNA sequence: TGTGCCAGCTCACCGGGGGGCTACGAGCAGTACTTC.

The V call is TRBV3-1 (or the pseudogene TRBV3-2), the J call TRBJ2-3; tentatively, D is TRBD2 (6 bases). CDR3 length: 13 residues. Trimming took 5 bases from V and 4 from J, leaving 10 bases between them. Germline CDR1 reads LGHDT; CDR2 reads YNNKEL (reference sequence). The CDR3 nucleotides are TGTGCCAGCAGCTTCCGGGACTCAGATACGCAGTATTTT. Translated, it gives CASSFRDSDTQYF.

This clone was counted once. The genes are TRBV6-2 or TRBV6-3 and TRBJ2-7; TRBD1 matches 12 bases. The CDR3 contains 14 residues. Unmatched junction bases numbered 2, after V lost 2 bases and J lost 6 bases. Germline loops: CDR1 MNHEY, CDR2 SVGEGT. This chain's CDR3 is CASSYMGQGAEQYF. CDR3 DNA sequence: TGTGCCAGCAGTTACATGGGACAGGGGGCCGAGCAGTACTTC.

The chain carries TRBV7-9 and TRBJ1-6, with 7 bases fitting TRBD1. The CDR3 length is 18 residues. Germline-derived CDR1 and CDR2 are SEHNR and FQNEAQ (reference sequence). J was trimmed by 0 bases and V by 1 base; bases with no gene match: 6. Here the CDR3 reads CASSLEPGQSSYNSPLHF. In DNA form, the CDR3 reads TGTGCCAGCAGCTTAGAACCGGGACAGAGCTCCTATAATTCACCCCTCCACTTT.